A single sample gave rise to the 30 T cell receptor beta chains below, sequenced in a study of shared clonotypes between healthy human individuals (dated by TCRdb to the early 2020s). The library came from the immunoSEQ multiplex PCR assay. TCRdb took over this immuneACCESS table, retaining in-frame rearrangements with V and J assigned. Such tables are incomplete; in checked studies, under half of the missing clones stem from an unresolved V gene, and the remainder is unexplained. The sample includes about 1 million clones, with roughly 74% observed a single time. Under 0.65% of the sample goes to the ten largest clones. The sample was memory CD4+ T cells from PBMCs. The cell subset or site label, as the study defines it: CD45RA-negative fraction. Every receptor here comes from a man aged 18 to 30 in good health. Some clones in this sample may be carry-over from other donors' samples.

This clone turned up a few times. The rearrangement uses TRBV21-1 and TRBJ1-3. TRBV21-1 corresponds to a pseudogene. CDR3 length: 12 residues. Written as DNA, the CDR3 is TGTGCCCGACCAGGACCTGGAAACACCATATATTTT. Translated, it gives CARPGPGNTIYF.

This clone has just one count. The chain links TRBV11-2 to TRBJ1-2; no firm D call. Trimming stripped 4 bases from V and 1 base from J, with 16 bases between. Per germline, CDR1 SGHAT and CDR2 FQNNGV. The CDR3 has 16 amino acids. The chain's CDR3 is CASSSLNPWDNYGYTF. In DNA form, the CDR3 reads TGTGCCAGCAGCTCCCTAAACCCGTGGGATAACTATGGCTACACCTTC.

The chain is built from TRBV19 and TRBJ1-4; D is undetermined. This CDR3 comprises 16 residues. From germline, CDR1 is LNHDA and CDR2 SQIVND (reference sequence). Trimming shortened V by 5 bases and J by 7 bases, and 20 bases separated the two germline ends. As DNA, the CDR3 is TGTGCCAGTAGTTTGTGGGCACCCGATCGTGGTGAAAAACTGTTTTTT. This translates into CASSLWAPDRGEKLFF. Full variable domain (missing parts from reference TRBV19 and TRBJ1-4): DGGITQSPKYLFRKEGQNVTLSCEQNLNHDAMYWYRQDPGQGLRLIYYSQIVNDFQKGDIAEGYSVSREKKESFPLTVTSAQKNPTAFYLCASSLWAPDRGEKLFFGSGTQLSVL.

This chain uses TRBV19 with TRBJ2-7; TRBD2 matches at 7 bases. The germline gives CDR1 LNHDA, CDR2 SQIVND (reference sequence). Trimming removed 5 bases from V and 2 bases from J; junction bases left unmatched: 9. The CDR3 length is 15 residues. The CDR3 protein is CASSPRASGTYEQYF. In DNA, the CDR3 is TGTGCCAGTAGTCCCAGGGCTAGCGGAACCTACGAGCAGTACTTC.

Comments on this clone: Other nucleotide sequences from this sample produce the same CDR3. V gene TRBV7-2 combines with J gene TRBJ2-2; D is uncertain. V was trimmed by 4 bases and J by 1 base, leaving 7 bases between them. CDR3 length: 14 amino acids. Germline-derived CDR1 and CDR2 are SGHTA and FQGNSA. The CDR3 region has the DNA TGTGCCAGCAGCTCCCGACTGAACACCGGGGAGCTGTTTTTT. It translates to CASSSRLNTGELFF.

This clone was picked up one time. V gene TRBV5-4 combines with J gene TRBJ1-1, with a possible D match to TRBD1 (5 bases). CDR1 and CDR2 from the germline V gene are SGHNT and YYREEE (reference sequence). V lost 2 bases and J lost 4, with 12 bases in between. CDR3 length: 14 residues. CDR3 DNA sequence: TGTGCCAGCAGCTTAGGAAAGGGGAGCACTGAAGCTTTCTTT. This encodes CASSLGKGSTEAFF. Full variable domain (missing parts from reference TRBV5-4 and TRBJ1-1): ETGVTQSPTHLIKTRGQQVTLRCSSQSGHNTVSWYQQALGQGPQFIFQYYREEENGRGNFPPRFSGLQFPNYSSELNVNALELDDSALYLCASSLGKGSTEAFFGQGTRLTVV.

In its sample, this clone was seen a few times. The chain is built from TRBV15 and TRBJ1-1; D not certain. The V end lost 3 bases, the J end lost 1 base, and 6 bases lay between the germline ends. The germline V gene encodes CDR1 LNHNV and CDR2 YYDKDF (reference sequence). The CDR3 extends over 13 amino acids. The CDR3 coding sequence is TGTGCCACCAGCAGCCAAGCGAACACTGAAGCTTTCTTT. Translation: CATSSQANTEAFF.

V usage is TRBV6-6 and J usage is TRBJ2-7, with a tentative D call TRBD1 (5 bases). The CDR3 consists of 13 residues. Trimming removed 6 bases from V and 3 bases from J, with 12 bases in between. In germline, CDR1 is MNHNY, CDR2 SVGAGI (reference sequence). The CDR3, as DNA: TGTGCCAGCAGCTGGACATTCGTCTACGAGCAGTACTTC. Amino acid sequence: CASSWTFVYEQYF.

This clone was seen once. V usage is TRBV27 and J usage is TRBJ2-1, with 8 bases identical to TRBD2. With 7 bases clipped from V and 2 bases from J, the junction kept 4 bases outside the gene matches. The CDR3 is 14 amino acids. Germline V gene data show CDR1 as MNHEY and CDR2 as SMNVEV (reference sequence). CDR3 nucleotides: TGTGCCAGCACCTCCGGGAGGGCCTACAATGAGCAGTTCTTC. Its protein product is CASTSGRAYNEQFF.

V and J are TRBV29-1 and TRBJ2-5, with D perhaps TRBD1 (5 bases). This CDR3 has 13 residues. Germline V CDR1 and CDR2: SQVTM, ANQGSEA. The V end lost 3 bases, the J end lost 3 bases, and 11 bases lay between the germline ends. CDR3 in DNA: TGCAGCGTTGACTCCAGGGTTGAAGAGACCCAGTACTTC. Amino acid sequence: CSVDSRVEETQYF. Looking up the rest from reference TRBV29-1 and TRBJ2-5 gives the full variable domain: SAVISQKPSRDICQRGTSLTIQCQVDSQVTMMFWYRQQPGQSLTLIATANQGSEATYESGFVIDKFPISRPNLTFSTLTVSNMSPEDSSIYLCSVDSRVEETQYFGPGTRLLVL.

The chain couples TRBV27 to TRBJ1-3, with D possibly matching TRBD1 (5 bases). V gave up 5 bases and J gave up 0 bases, with 20 bases separating them. CDR1 is MNHEY and CDR2 is SMNVEV in the germline V gene (reference sequence). There are 18 residues in the CDR3. For the CDR3, the DNA is TGTGCCAGCAGTCGGTCAGGGAACGGGGTCAGCTCTGGAAACACCATATATTTT. Its translation is CASSRSGNGVSSGNTIYF.

This clone has just one count. This chain connects TRBV5-1 to TRBJ1-3; no firm D call. The germline V gene has CDR1 SGHRS and CDR2 YFSETQ. CDR3 size: 15 residues. The V end was cut by 1 base, the J end by 0 bases, with 8 bases between. The CDR3 bases are TGCGCCAGCAGCTTGACAGCATTCTCTGGAAACACCATATATTTT. Its protein is CASSLTAFSGNTIYF.

Of note for this clone: This sample includes further DNA sequences coding for the same CDR3. The chain combines TRBV7-3 with TRBJ2-7; TRBD1 matches 9 bases. The length of the CDR3 is 13 residues. Losses at the gene ends were 5 bases for V and 3 bases for J; bases not matched to a gene: 2. CDR1 and CDR2 (germline): SGHTA, FQGTGA. The CDR3, as DNA: TGTGCCAGCAGCCGACAGGGGGGCTACGAGCAGTACTTC. Translation: CASSRQGGYEQYF. The full variable domain, with the rest looked up from reference TRBV7-3 and TRBJ2-7, is GAGVSQTPSNKVTEKGKYVELRCDPISGHTALYWYRQSLGQGPEFLIYFQGTGAADDSGLPNDRFFAVRPEGSVSTLKIQRTERGDSAVYLCASSRQGGYEQYFGPGTRLTVT.

The gene calls are TRBV2 and TRBJ1-2; possibly TRBD1 for D (5 bases). CDR1 is SNHLY, CDR2 FYNNEI, per germline. V lost 3 bases to trimming and J lost 4 bases, with 15 bases between them. This CDR3 spans 15 amino acids. The CDR3 DNA is TGTGCCAGCAGTGATCAGGCCGCTGGGGCCTATGGCTACACCTTC. It translates to CASSDQAAGAYGYTF.

There are many counts of this clone. V and J are TRBV27 and TRBJ2-3; 11 nucleotides agree with TRBD2. Germline-derived CDR1 and CDR2 are MNHEY and SMNVEV (reference sequence). CDR3 length equals 17 residues. Trimming removed 2 bases from V and 2 bases from J; junction bases left unmatched: 6. CDR3 sequence reads: CASSLRVAGGPTDTQYF. CDR3 in DNA: TGTGCCAGCAGTTTACGGGTAGCGGGAGGGCCCACAGATACGCAGTATTTT.

The V and J genes are TRBV5-1 and TRBJ2-7, with 7 bases that match TRBD2. Germline CDR1 reads SGHRS; CDR2 reads YFSETQ. The CDR3 loop spans 14 amino acids. V shed 1 base, J shed 3 bases, and the junction held 4 bases outside the gene matches. The CDR3 DNA follows: TGCGCCAGCAGCTTGTCTAGCGGTTACTACGAGCAGTACTTC. Translating gives CASSLSSGYYEQYF.

This chain uses TRBV13 with TRBJ2-7, with 14 bases matching TRBD2. After removal of 5 bases from V and 9 bases from J, the junction contained 9 bases not matched to a gene. Looked up from germline, CDR1 is PRHDT and CDR2 is FYEKMQ (reference sequence). This CDR3 spans 15 amino acids. The CDR3 is CASSHGLAGGLRQYF. CDR3 bases: TGTGCCAGCAGCCACGGACTAGCGGGAGGACTAAGGCAGTACTTC.

J is TRBJ2-7 and V is TRBV28; tentatively, D is TRBD2 (6 bases). Germline loops: CDR1 MDHEN, CDR2 SYDVKM. The CDR3 length is 14 residues. V lost 4 bases and J 3 bases, leaving 13 bases between the germline ends. The CDR3 DNA reads as TGTGCCAGCAGTTCGACGGGGGATCGCTACGAGCAGTACTTC. It translates to CASSSTGDRYEQYF.

The count of this clone is one. The V gene is TRBV29-1, the J gene TRBJ2-7, with D unresolved. V shed 7 bases and J shed 0 bases, with 10 bases lying between them. The germline CDR1 and CDR2 sequences are SQVTM and ANQGSEA. CDR3 length: 12 residues. CDR3 amino acids: CSASTPSYEQYF. In DNA form, the CDR3 reads TGCAGCGCCTCGACACCCTCCTACGAGCAGTACTTC.

This clone was seen only once. This chain links TRBV7-8 with TRBJ1-2; no clear D. Germline V CDR1 and CDR2: SGHVS, FQNEAQ. The CDR3 is 14 amino acids. Between the trimmed V and J ends, which lost 3 bases and 14 bases, there was a span of 22 bases. CDR3 bases: TGTGCCAGCAGCTTTGCCCGCTTAGGTCACGAGAGGACCTTC. Encoded protein: CASSFARLGHERTF.

This clone showed up many times. This chain links TRBV13 with TRBJ2-3; a weak D match, TRBD1 (6 bases). From germline, CDR1 is PRHDT and CDR2 FYEKMQ (reference sequence). V was clipped by 1 base and J by 2 bases, with 13 bases between them. The CDR3 has 16 residues. For the CDR3, the DNA is TGTGCCAGCAGCTTAGCACAGGGAATCATCACAGATACGCAGTATTTT. This sequence encodes CASSLAQGIITDTQYF.

The chain carries TRBV11-2 and TRBJ1-1; 8 nucleotides align to TRBD1. CDR3 length: 13 residues. Germline V gives CDR1 SGHAT, CDR2 FQNNGV. V lost 5 bases to trimming and J lost 10 bases; unmatched junction nucleotides: 9. The CDR3 loop reads CASSLQGALGAFF. DNA for the CDR3: TGTGCCAGCAGCCTTCAGGGGGCATTAGGAGCTTTCTTT.

The chain couples TRBV7-2 to TRBJ2-7; 14 bases are shared with TRBD2. J was trimmed by 3 bases and V by 0 bases; bases with no gene match: 4. This CDR3 is built from 17 residues. Per germline, CDR1 SGHTA and CDR2 FQGNSA. Written as DNA, the CDR3 is TGTGCCAGCAGCTTAGCGGGACTAGCGGGAGTTGTCTACGAGCAGTACTTC. Residues: CASSLAGLAGVVYEQYF. Complete variable domain (other parts from reference TRBV7-2 and TRBJ2-7): GAGVSQSPSNKVTEKGKDVELRCDPISGHTALYWYRQSLGQGLEFLIYFQGNSAPDKSGLPSDRFSAERTGGSVSTLTIQRTQQEDSAVYLCASSLAGLAGVVYEQYFGPGTRLTVT.

This clone was counted many times. This sequence joins TRBV6-1 and TRBJ2-6; the D is unclear. CDR1 is MNHNS, CDR2 SASEGT, per germline. The CDR3 contains 15 residues. The V gene lost 1 base and the J gene lost 0 bases, with 4 bases spanning the gap. CDR3: CASSEGTSGANVLTF. The DNA of the CDR3 is TGTGCCAGCAGTGAAGGGACCTCTGGGGCCAACGTCCTGACTTTC.

J is TRBJ2-1 and V is TRBV4-1; 14 bases align to TRBD2. There are 16 residues in the CDR3. Germline lookup yields CDR1 MGHRA and CDR2 YSYEKL. Losses at the gene ends were 4 bases for V and 15 bases for J; bases not matched to a gene: 14. CDR3 sequence: CASSLGTSGSGSRWFF. In DNA, the CDR3 is TGCGCCAGCAGCCTTGGGACTAGCGGGAGTGGTTCGAGGTGGTTCTTC.

The chain combines TRBV28 with TRBJ1-4; tentative D call: TRBD1 (5 bases). Looked up from germline, CDR1 is MDHEN and CDR2 is SYDVKM. The germline V and J ends were trimmed by 3 bases and 4 bases, with 9 bases remaining between them. The CDR3 totals 14 residues. DNA for the CDR3: TGTGCCAGCAGTTTTAATGGGGGTAATGAAAAACTGTTTTTT. This translates into CASSFNGGNEKLFF.

The chain combines TRBV2 with TRBJ2-2, with 12 bases that match TRBD2. The CDR3 runs to 15 residues. V shed 6 bases, J shed 4 bases, and the junction held 3 bases outside the gene matches. Germline V gene sequence: CDR1 SNHLY, CDR2 FYNNEI. The CDR3 is CASRLAGGFTGELFF. CDR3 bases: TGTGCCAGCAGACTAGCGGGAGGATTCACCGGGGAGCTGTTTTTT.

The chain couples TRBV10-1 to TRBJ1-5; 7 bases are shared with TRBD1. Germline V gene data show CDR1 as WNHNN and CDR2 as SYGVQD (reference sequence). The CDR3 consists of 15 residues. The V segment lost 5 bases and the J segment 0 bases; nucleotides outside the gene matches: 4. CDR3 sequence reads: CASSKDRDSNQPQHF. The CDR3 DNA is TGCGCCAGCAGTAAAGACAGGGATAGCAATCAGCCCCAGCATTTT.

DNA for the CDR3: TGTGCCAGCAGCCGAGCACGGGTTGTCTACGAGCAGTACTTC. Translating gives CASSRARVVYEQYF. The chain is built from TRBV11-2 and TRBJ2-7, with D hard to call. The germline gives CDR1 SGHAT, CDR2 FQNNGV. Trimming left V 5 bases short and J 3 bases short, with 14 bases between. The CDR3 is made up of 14 amino acids.

V usage is TRBV6-1 and J usage is TRBJ2-3; 7 bases are a match to TRBD2. Germline-derived CDR1 and CDR2 are MNHNS and SASEGT. The CDR3 loop spans 20 amino acids. Unmatched junction bases numbered 18, after V lost 3 bases and J lost 0 bases. CDR3 region: CASSEKASSPSGTSTDTQYF. As DNA, the CDR3 is TGTGCCAGCAGTGAGAAAGCAAGCAGTCCTAGCGGAACTAGCACAGATACGCAGTATTTT.